The T cell receptor beta chain described here comes from a study of cytomegalovirus exposure and HLA in healthy donors. Clones were sequenced by immunoSEQ multiplex PCR, and TCRdb holds only the in-frame ones, with some missing. The sample yields 180,000 or so clones, about 89% seen once. Germline V gene data show CDR1 as LGHNA and CDR2 as YSLEER. The CDR3 is 15 residues long. Trimming removed 0 bases from V and 3 bases from J, with 12 bases in between. The sequence was collected from a man aged 30 to 39 in good health and CMV-seropositive. The chain uses TRBV4-3 and TRBJ2-7, with D perhaps being TRBD1 or TRBD2 (5 bases each). Sequenced material: PBMCs. In DNA, the CDR3 is TGCGCCAGCAGCCAAGATATGAGGGGCCACTACGAGCAGTACTTC. This sequence encodes CASSQDMRGHYEQYF.